The 11 T cell receptor beta chains presented below share a single source sample, sequenced in a study of Ad26.COV2.S vaccination and SARS-CoV-2 variants. Sequenced by immunoSEQ multiplex PCR; TCRdb stores in-frame clones only, minus some. The repertoire consists of about 420,000 clones, with roughly 90% occurring once and the leading ten covering 3.6%. The treatment here: about 20 received Ad26.COV2.S at low or high dose, single or two shots; several received placebo; per-sample allocation not given. Samples were taken on day 63 after the first vaccine or placebo injection. The sequencing here drew on peripheral blood, taken in a trial of Ad26.COV2.S vaccine versus placebo. The receptors derive from a person aged 18-60 years who received the Ad26.COV2.S COVID-19 vaccine or a placebo.

This rearrangement joins TRBV27 to TRBJ1-5, with 7 bases aligning to TRBD1. Trimming took 5 bases from V and 0 from J; bases not matched to a gene: 13. CDR3 length equals 18 residues. From germline, CDR1 is MNHEY and CDR2 SMNVEV (reference sequence). CDR3 sequence: CASSPAIQGQYSNQPQHF. The CDR3 region has the DNA TGTGCCAGCAGTCCTGCAATCCAGGGACAGTATAGCAATCAGCCCCAGCATTTT.

The genes are TRBV19 and TRBJ2-7, with 7 bases identical to TRBD2. Germline V gene data show CDR1 as LNHDA and CDR2 as SQIVND (reference sequence). Germline trimming cut 9 bases from V and 2 bases from J; bases unmatched to any gene: 7. This CDR3 region has 13 residues. The CDR3 DNA is TGTGCCAGCAGCCCAGCGGGGACCTACGAGCAGTACTTC. Its protein is CASSPAGTYEQYF.

This rearrangement joins TRBV3-1 (or the pseudogene TRBV3-2) to TRBJ1-2; D not certain. In germline, CDR1 is LGHDT, CDR2 YNNKEL (reference sequence). This CDR3 is 16 amino acids long. Trimming removed 3 bases at V and 4 bases at J, with 18 bases between. The chain's CDR3 is CASSHQGWRSIYGYTF. In DNA, the CDR3 is TGTGCCAGCAGCCACCAAGGGTGGAGGTCTATCTATGGCTACACCTTC.

V usage is TRBV4-3 and J usage is TRBJ2-5; 10 bases match TRBD2. Germline CDR1 is LGHNA and CDR2 is YSLEER. V shed 3 bases and J 1 base; nucleotides not matched to a gene: 5. The CDR3 sequence is 16 residues long. The CDR3: CASSHPLAGAQETQYF. CDR3 DNA sequence: TGCGCCAGCAGCCATCCCCTAGCGGGAGCCCAAGAGACCCAGTACTTC.

The chain employs TRBV7-2 and TRBJ2-3; TRBD1 matches 7 bases. V shed 2 bases and J 4 bases; nucleotides not matched to a gene: 0. Germline values: CDR1 SGHTA, CDR2 FQGNSA. The CDR3 loop spans 13 amino acids. The CDR3 region is CASSLQGADTQYF. The CDR3 nucleotides read TGTGCCAGCAGCTTACAGGGGGCAGATACGCAGTATTTT.

The chain uses TRBV30 and TRBJ2-3; D is perhaps TRBD1 or TRBD2 (5 bases each). The V gene lost 6 bases and the J gene lost 1 base, with 23 bases spanning the gap. From germline, CDR1 is GTSNPN and CDR2 SVGIG (reference sequence). This CDR3 region has 17 residues. DNA for the CDR3: TGTGCCTGCTTCCGGCGGAGAGGGACGATCGGCACAGATACGCAGTATTTT. Its protein is CACFRRRGTIGTDTQYF.

The chain carries TRBV7-9 and TRBJ1-4; tentative D call: TRBD1 (5 bases). Germline V gene sequence: CDR1 SEHNR, CDR2 FQNEAQ (reference sequence). The CDR3 contains 14 residues. The V gene lost 5 bases and the J gene lost 5 bases, with 12 bases spanning the gap. The chain's CDR3 is CASSPGRENEKLFF. The CDR3, as DNA: TGTGCCAGCAGCCCGGGCAGGGAAAATGAAAAACTGTTTTTT.

This clone was found a few times. This chain uses TRBV10-1 with TRBJ2-1; TRBD1 matches at 9 bases. The CDR3 is made up of 17 amino acids. After removal of 2 bases from V and 5 bases from J, the junction contained 10 bases not matched to a gene. Per the germline V gene, CDR1 is WNHNN and CDR2 is SYGVQD (reference sequence). This CDR3 is CASSEDRGSSVDNEQFF. The CDR3 DNA reads as TGCGCCAGCAGTGAGGACAGGGGGTCCTCAGTGGACAATGAGCAGTTCTTC.

This CDR3 reads CASTLGRPPYEQYF. In DNA, the CDR3 is TGTGCCAGCACCCTAGGACGGCCACCCTACGAGCAGTACTTC. This chain connects TRBV28 to TRBJ2-7; no firm D call. The CDR3 totals 14 residues. V was cut by 7 bases and J by 2 bases, with 15 bases left in between. The germline CDR1 and CDR2 sequences are MDHEN and SYDVKM.

As regards this clone: Distinct nucleotide sequences in the sample also encode this CDR3. The rearrangement uses TRBV2 and TRBJ1-2; 7 positions agree with TRBD1. The J segment lost 0 bases and the V segment lost 6 bases, leaving 1 base of the junction unmatched. The CDR3 sequence is 13 residues long. Germline assignment: CDR1 SNHLY and CDR2 FYNNEI. CDR3: CASRQGANYGYTF. CDR3 DNA: TGTGCCAGCAGGCAGGGGGCTAACTATGGCTACACCTTC.

The rearrangement links TRBV11-2 to TRBJ2-5; no firm D call. The germline V and J ends were trimmed by 4 bases and 5 bases, with 20 bases remaining between them. This CDR3 contains 16 residues. Per the germline V gene, CDR1 is SGHAT and CDR2 is FQNNGV. DNA for the CDR3: TGTGCCAGCAGCTCGATGTTGGGATTACTGGGTGAGACCCAGTACTTC. It translates to CASSSMLGLLGETQYF.